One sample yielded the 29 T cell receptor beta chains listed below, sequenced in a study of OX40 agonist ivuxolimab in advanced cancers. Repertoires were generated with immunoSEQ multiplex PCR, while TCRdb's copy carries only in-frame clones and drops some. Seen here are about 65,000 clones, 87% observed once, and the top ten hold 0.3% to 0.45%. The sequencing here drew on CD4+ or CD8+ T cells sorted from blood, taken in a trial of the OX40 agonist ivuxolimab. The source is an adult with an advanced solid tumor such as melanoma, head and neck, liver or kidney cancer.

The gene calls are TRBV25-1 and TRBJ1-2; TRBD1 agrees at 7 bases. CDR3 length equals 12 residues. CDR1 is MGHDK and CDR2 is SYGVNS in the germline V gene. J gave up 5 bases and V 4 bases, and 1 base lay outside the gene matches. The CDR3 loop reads CASSGQGYGYTF. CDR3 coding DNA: TGTGCCAGCAGTGGACAGGGATATGGCTACACCTTC.

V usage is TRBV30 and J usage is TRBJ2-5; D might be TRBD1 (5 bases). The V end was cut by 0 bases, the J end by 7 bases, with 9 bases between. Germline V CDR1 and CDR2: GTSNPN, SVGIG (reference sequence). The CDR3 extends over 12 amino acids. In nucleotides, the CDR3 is TGTGCCTGGAGTGTAGTCCAGGGGACCCAGTACTTC. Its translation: CAWSVVQGTQYF.

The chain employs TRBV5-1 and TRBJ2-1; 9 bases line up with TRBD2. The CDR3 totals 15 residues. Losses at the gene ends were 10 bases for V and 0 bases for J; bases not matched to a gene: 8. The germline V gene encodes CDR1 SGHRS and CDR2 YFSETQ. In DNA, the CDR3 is TGCGCCTGCAATAGCGGGGGAAGCTCCTACAATGAGCAGTTCTTC. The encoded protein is CACNSGGSSYNEQFF. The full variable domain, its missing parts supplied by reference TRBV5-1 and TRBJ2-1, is KAGVTQTPRYLIKTRGQQVTLSCSPISGHRSVSWYQQTPGQGLQFLFEYFSETQRNKGNFPGRFSGRQFSNSRSEMNVSTLELGDSALYLCACNSGGSSYNEQFFGPGTRLTVL.

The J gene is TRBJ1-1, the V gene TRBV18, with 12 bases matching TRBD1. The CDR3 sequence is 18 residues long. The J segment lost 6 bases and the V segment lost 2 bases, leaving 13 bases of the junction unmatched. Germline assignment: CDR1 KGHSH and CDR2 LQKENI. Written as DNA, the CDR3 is TGTGCCAGCTCACCAGCCGGGACAGGGGGCAATCGAGTCGCTGAAGCTTTCTTT. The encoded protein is CASSPAGTGGNRVAEAFF.

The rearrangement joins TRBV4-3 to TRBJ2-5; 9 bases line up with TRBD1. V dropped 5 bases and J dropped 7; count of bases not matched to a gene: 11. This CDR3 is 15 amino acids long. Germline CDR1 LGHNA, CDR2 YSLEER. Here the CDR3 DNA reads TGCGCCAGCAGCTCAAACAGGGGGCGCGGGGGGACCCAGTACTTC. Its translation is CASSSNRGRGGTQYF.

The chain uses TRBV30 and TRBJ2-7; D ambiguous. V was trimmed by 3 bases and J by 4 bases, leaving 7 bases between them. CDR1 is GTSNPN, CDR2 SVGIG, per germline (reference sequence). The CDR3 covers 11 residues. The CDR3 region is CAWSHSYEQYF. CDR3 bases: TGTGCCTGGAGCCATTCATACGAGCAGTACTTC.

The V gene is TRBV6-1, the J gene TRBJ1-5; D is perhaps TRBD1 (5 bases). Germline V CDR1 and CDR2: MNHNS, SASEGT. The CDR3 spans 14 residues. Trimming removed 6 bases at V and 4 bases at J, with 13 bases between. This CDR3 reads CASSLGGSNQPQHF. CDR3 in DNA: TGTGCCAGCAGCCTGGGGGGTTCAAATCAGCCCCAGCATTTT.

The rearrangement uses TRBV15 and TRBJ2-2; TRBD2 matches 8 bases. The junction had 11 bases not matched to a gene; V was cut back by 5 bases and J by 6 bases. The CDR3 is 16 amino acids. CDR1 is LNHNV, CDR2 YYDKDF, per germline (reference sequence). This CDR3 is CATSYAPGGVAGELFF. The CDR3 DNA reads TGTGCCACCAGCTATGCCCCGGGAGGGGTGGCCGGGGAGCTGTTTTTT.

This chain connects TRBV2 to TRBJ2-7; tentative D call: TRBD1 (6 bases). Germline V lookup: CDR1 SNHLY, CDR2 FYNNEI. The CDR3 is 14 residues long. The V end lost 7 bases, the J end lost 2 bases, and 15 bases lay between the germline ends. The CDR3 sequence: CASNPGQETYEQYF. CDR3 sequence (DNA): TGTGCCAGCAATCCGGGACAAGAAACCTACGAGCAGTACTTC.

The CDR3 sequence: CASNSGGGVSEQYF. The CDR3 DNA is TGTGCCAGTAACTCGGGAGGGGGCGTTTCCGAGCAGTACTTC. The chain carries TRBV7-8 and TRBJ2-7; perhaps TRBD2 as D (8 bases). Germline lookup yields CDR1 SGHVS and CDR2 FQNEAQ. V was shortened by 9 bases and J by 6 bases, with 21 bases between the two germline ends. The CDR3 is made up of 14 amino acids.

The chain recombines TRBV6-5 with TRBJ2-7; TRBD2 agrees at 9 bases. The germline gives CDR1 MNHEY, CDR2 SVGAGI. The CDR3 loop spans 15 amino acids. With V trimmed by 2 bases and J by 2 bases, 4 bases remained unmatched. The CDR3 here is CASSYPGTSTYEQYF. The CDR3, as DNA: TGTGCCAGCAGTTACCCCGGGACTAGCACCTACGAGCAGTACTTC.

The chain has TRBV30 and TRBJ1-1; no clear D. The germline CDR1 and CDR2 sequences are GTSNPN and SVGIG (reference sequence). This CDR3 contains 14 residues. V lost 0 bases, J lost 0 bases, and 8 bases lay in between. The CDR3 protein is CAWSVKGLNTEAFF. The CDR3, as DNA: TGTGCCTGGAGTGTAAAGGGTTTGAACACTGAAGCTTTCTTT.

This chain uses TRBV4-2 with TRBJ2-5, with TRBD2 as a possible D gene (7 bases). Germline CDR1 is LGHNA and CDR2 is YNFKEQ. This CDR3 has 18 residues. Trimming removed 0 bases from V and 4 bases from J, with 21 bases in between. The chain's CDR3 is CASSQDSLQRGGRETQYF. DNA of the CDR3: TGTGCCAGCAGCCAAGACTCCCTCCAAAGGGGGGGCCGAGAGACCCAGTACTTC.

In DNA, the CDR3 is TGTGCCAGCAGCTTATCTGGTCAGGGGGCGACGCCCCTCCACTTT. Protein product: CASSLSGQGATPLHF. The chain has TRBV7-2 and TRBJ1-6, with 8 bases aligning to TRBD1. V gave up 2 bases and J gave up 13 bases; unmatched junction bases: 10. Looked up from germline, CDR1 is SGHTA and CDR2 is FQGNSA. The CDR3 covers 15 residues.

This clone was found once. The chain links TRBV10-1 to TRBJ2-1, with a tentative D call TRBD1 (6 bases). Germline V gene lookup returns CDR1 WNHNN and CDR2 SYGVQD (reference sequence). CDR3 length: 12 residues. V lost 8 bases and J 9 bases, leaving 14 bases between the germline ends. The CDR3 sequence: CASGIQGLEQFF. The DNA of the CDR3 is TGCGCCAGCGGAATACAGGGTCTTGAGCAGTTCTTC.

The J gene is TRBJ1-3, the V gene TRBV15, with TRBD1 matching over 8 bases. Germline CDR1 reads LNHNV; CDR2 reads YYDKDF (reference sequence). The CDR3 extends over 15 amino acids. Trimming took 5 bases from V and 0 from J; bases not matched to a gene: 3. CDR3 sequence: CATSPGTGSGNTIYF. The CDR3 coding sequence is TGTGCCACCAGCCCCGGGACAGGCTCTGGAAACACCATATATTTT.

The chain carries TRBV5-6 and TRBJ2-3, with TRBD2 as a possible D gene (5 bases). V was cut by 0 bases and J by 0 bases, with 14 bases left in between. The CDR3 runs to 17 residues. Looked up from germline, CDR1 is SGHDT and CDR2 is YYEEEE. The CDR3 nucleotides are TGTGCCAGCAGCTTGGTAGTTCTAGCAGCTAGCACAGATACGCAGTATTTT. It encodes CASSLVVLAASTDTQYF.

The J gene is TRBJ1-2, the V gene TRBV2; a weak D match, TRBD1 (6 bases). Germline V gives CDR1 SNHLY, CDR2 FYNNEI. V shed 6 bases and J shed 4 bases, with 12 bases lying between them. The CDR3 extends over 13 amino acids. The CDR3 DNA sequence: TGTGCCAGCAGGCCAACAGGGCGCTATGGCTACACCTTC. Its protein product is CASRPTGRYGYTF.

The CDR3 sequence: CASGSQGGPYEQYF. The CDR3, as DNA: TGTGCTAGTGGTAGCCAGGGGGGGCCCTACGAGCAGTACTTC. The V call is TRBV12-5, the J call TRBJ2-7; D may be TRBD1 or TRBD2 (7 bases each). Trimming took 5 bases from V and 2 from J, leaving 13 bases between them. Germline V CDR1 and CDR2: LGHNT, FRNRAP. CDR3 length equals 14 residues.

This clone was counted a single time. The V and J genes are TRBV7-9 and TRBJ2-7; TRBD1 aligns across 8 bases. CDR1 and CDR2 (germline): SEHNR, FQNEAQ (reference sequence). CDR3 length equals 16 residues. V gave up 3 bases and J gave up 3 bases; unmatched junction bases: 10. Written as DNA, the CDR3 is TGTGCCAGCAGCTTTTCAACGGGGGACAGGCTCTACGAGCAGTACTTC. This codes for CASSFSTGDRLYEQYF.

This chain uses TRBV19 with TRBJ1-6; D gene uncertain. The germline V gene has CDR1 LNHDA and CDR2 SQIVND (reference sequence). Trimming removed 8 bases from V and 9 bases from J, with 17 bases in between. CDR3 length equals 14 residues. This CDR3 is CASAPAGISSPLHF. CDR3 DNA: TGTGCCAGTGCCCCGGCGGGAATTTCTTCACCCCTCCACTTT.

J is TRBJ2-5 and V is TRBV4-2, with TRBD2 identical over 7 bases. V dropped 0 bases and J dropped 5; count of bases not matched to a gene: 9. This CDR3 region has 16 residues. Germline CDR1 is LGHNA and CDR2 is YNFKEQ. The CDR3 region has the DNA TGTGCCAGCAGCCAAGAGTCCGGCGGGGGAAGGGAGACCCAGTACTTC. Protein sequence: CASSQESGGGRETQYF.

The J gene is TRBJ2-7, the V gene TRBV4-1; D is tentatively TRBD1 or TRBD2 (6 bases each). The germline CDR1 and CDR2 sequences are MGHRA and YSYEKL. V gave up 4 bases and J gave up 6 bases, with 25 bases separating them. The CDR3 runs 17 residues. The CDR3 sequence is CASSRERYGGLRGEQYF. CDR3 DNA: TGCGCCAGCAGCCGCGAAAGATATGGGGGGCTCCGGGGCGAGCAGTACTTC.

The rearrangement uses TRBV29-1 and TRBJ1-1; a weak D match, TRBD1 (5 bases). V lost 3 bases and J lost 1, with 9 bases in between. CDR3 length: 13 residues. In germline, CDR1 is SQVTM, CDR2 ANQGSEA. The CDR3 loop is CSVERGGNTEAFF. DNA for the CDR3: TGCAGCGTTGAGCGGGGGGGGAACACTGAAGCTTTCTTT. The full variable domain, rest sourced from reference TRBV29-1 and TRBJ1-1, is SAVISQKPSRDICQRGTSLTIQCQVDSQVTMMFWYRQQPGQSLTLIATANQGSEATYESGFVIDKFPISRPNLTFSTLTVSNMSPEDSSIYLCSVERGGNTEAFFGQGTRLTVV.

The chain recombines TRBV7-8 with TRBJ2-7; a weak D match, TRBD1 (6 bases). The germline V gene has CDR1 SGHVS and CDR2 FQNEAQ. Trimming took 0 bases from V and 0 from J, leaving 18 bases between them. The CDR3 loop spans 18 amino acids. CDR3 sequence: CASSLAHTGTASSYEQYF. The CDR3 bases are TGTGCCAGCAGCTTAGCCCACACAGGGACGGCTAGCTCCTACGAGCAGTACTTC.

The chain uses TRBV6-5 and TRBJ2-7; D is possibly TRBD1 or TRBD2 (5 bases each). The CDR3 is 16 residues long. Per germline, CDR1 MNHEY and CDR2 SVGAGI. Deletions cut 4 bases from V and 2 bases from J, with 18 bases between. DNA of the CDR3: TGTGCCAGCAGTTCAGCCTCGGGGCAGCTTACCTACGAGCAGTACTTC. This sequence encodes CASSSASGQLTYEQYF.

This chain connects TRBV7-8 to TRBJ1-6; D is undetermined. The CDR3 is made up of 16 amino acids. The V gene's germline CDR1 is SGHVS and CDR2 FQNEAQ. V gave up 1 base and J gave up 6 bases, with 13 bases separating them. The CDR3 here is CASSLVSGRTNSPLHF. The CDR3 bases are TGTGCCAGCAGCTTAGTATCCGGCAGAACTAATTCACCCCTCCACTTT. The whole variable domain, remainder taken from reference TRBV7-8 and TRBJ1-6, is GAGVSQSPRYKVAKRGQDVALRCDPISGHVSLFWYQQALGQGPEFLTYFQNEAQLDKSGLPSDRFFAERPEGSVSTLKIQRTQQEDSAVYLCASSLVSGRTNSPLHFGNGTRLTVT.

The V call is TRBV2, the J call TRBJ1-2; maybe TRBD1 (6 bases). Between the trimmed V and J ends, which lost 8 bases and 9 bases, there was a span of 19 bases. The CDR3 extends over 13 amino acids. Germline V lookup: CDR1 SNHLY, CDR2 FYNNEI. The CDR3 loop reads CASYRDIIPSYTF. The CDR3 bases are TGTGCCAGCTACCGGGACATAATCCCGAGCTACACCTTC.

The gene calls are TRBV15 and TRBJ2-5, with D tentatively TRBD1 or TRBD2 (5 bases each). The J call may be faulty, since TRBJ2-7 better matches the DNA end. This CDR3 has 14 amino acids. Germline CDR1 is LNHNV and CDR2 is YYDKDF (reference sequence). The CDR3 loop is CATSSPGPSYEQYF. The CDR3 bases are TGTGCCACCAGCAGCCCGGGGCCGTCCTACGAGCAGTACTTC.